Listed below are T cell receptor beta chains from one sample, sequenced in a study of blood T cell repertoires in COVID-19. Method: immunoSEQ multiplex PCR; TCRdb's copy keeps in-frame clones and lacks some. The sample records fewer than 300,000 clones, about 89% being singletons. Sequencing was carried out using peripheral blood. The receptors derive from a middle-aged woman who had recovered from COVID-19. The CDR3 runs from the conserved cysteine through the conserved F or W. D genes are given only for firm matches. Clone size is given for some rows only: seen once, a few or many times, or a class if the clone is expanded.

13	NA	TRBJ1-1	TRBD1	TRBV9	TGTGCCAGCAGCGTAGGGTACAGGGGTGAAGCTTTCTTT	CASSVGYRGEAFF
11	NA	TRBJ2-1	NA	TRBV10-3	TGTGCCATCAGTGGGACAGAGGAGCAGTTCTTC	CAISGTEEQFF
15	NA	TRBJ2-1	TRBD2	TRBV6-5	TGTGCCAGCAGCTTGACTAGCGGGGATTACAATGAGCAGTTCTTC	CASSLTSGDYNEQFF
20	NA	TRBJ1-2	TRBD1	TRBV3-1/TRBV3-2	TGTGCCAGCAGCCAACTCCGTCAAGGCAAGGGGACAGCAACAAACTATGGCTACACCTTC	CASSQLRQGKGTATNYGYTF
18	NA	TRBJ2-6	NA	TRBV3-1/TRBV3-2	TGTGCCAGCAGCCAAGGGTTAGGCGGGGTAGCTGGGGCCAACGTCCTGACTTTC	CASSQGLGGVAGANVLTF
16	once	TRBJ2-7	TRBD2	TRBV11-1	TGTGCCAGCAGCTTAGAGGGCCTAGCGGTGTCCTACGAGCAGTACTTC	CASSLEGLAVSYEQYF
13	NA	TRBJ1-2	NA	TRBV11-2	TGTGCCAGCAGCTTAGGACAGCTTTATGGCTACACCTTC	CASSLGQLYGYTF
8	NA	TRBJ1-3	NA	TRBV20-1	TGCAATCCTAACACCATATATTTT	CNPNTIYF
15	NA	TRBJ2-7	NA	TRBV19	TGTGCCAGTAGTCAGGCGGGGGCATACGACTACGAGCAGTACTTC	CASSQAGAYDYEQYF
15	once	TRBJ2-5	NA	TRBV5-5	TGTGCCAGCAGCCCGGAGGGACTCACTTACCCCCTAAAGTACTTC	CASSPEGLTYPLKYF
19	NA	TRBJ2-3	TRBD2	TRBV6-2/TRBV6-3	TGTGCCAGCAGTTACTCGGGGGGACTAGCGCTCGCTAGCACAGATACGCAGTATTTT	CASSYSGGLALASTDTQYF
14	NA	TRBJ1-2	TRBD1	TRBV7-3	TGTGCCAGCAGCGGGACAGGCTTGGGCTATGGCTACACCTTC	CASSGTGLGYGYTF
15	NA	TRBJ1-2	TRBD1	TRBV4-3	TGCGCCAGCAGCCAACTGGGACAGGGGGTTCTTAGCTACACCTTC	CASSQLGQGVLSYTF
14	few	TRBJ1-2	NA	TRBV3-1/TRBV3-2	TGTGCCAGCAGCCAAGATTACGCGAACTATGGCTACACCTTC	CASSQDYANYGYTF
17	NA	TRBJ1-6	TRBD1	TRBV18	TGTGCCAGCTCACAAACCGGGACAGGGCCCTATAATTCACCCCTCCACTTT	CASSQTGTGPYNSPLHF
15	NA	TRBJ2-5	TRBD2	TRBV5-1	TGCGCCAGCAGCAAAGCGGGGGGGCCGGTGGAGACCCAGTACTTC	CASSKAGGPVETQYF
14	NA	TRBJ2-1	NA	TRBV5-6	TGTGCCAGCAGCTTGATGGCCCGCAAGAATGAGCAGTTCTTC	CASSLMARKNEQFF
16	NA	TRBJ2-5	NA	TRBV19	TGTGCCAGTAGTATAAGGAGCGGCGGTGGGTCGGAGACCCAGTACTTC	CASSIRSGGGSETQYF
14	once	TRBJ1-4	TRBD1	TRBV27	TGTGCCAGCAGCGAAAGGGGGCCTAATGAAAAACTGTTTTTT	CASSERGPNEKLFF
17	NA	TRBJ2-1	TRBD2	TRBV9	TGTGCCAGCAGCTTCCGAGCACTAGCGGGGGCCACCAATGAGCAGTTCTTC	CASSFRALAGATNEQFF
15	NA	TRBJ2-7	TRBD2	TRBV4-2	TGTGCCAGCAGCCAAGTGGCTAGCGGGGGAAACGAGCAGTACTTC	CASSQVASGGNEQYF
15	NA	TRBJ2-3	TRBD2	TRBV10-3	TGTGCCACAAGCTCGGGGGGGGTTAACACAGATACGCAGTATTTT	CATSSGGVNTDTQYF
12	once	TRBJ1-2	NA	TRBV29-1	TGCAGCGCCCTAACAGAGAACTATGGCTACACCTTC	CSALTENYGYTF